These T cell receptor beta chains were read from a single sample in a study of T cell responses to AZD1222 COVID-19 vaccine. Data came from immunoSEQ multiplex PCR; TCRdb stores just in-frame clones and leaves some out. The sample records 130,000 to 150,000 clones, 75% to 95% being singletons. The specimen comprised peripheral blood, sampled on day 0 of MenACWY control vaccination. The source of these receptors is an adult in good health. Both conserved end residues are part of each CDR3. D genes are given only for firm matches. Clone size is stated in some rows and not others, as once, few, many or a class when expanded.

D	V	size	J	DNA	CDR3
TRBD1	TRBV27	once	TRBJ2-6	TGTGCCAGCAGTTTATCGGGGACAGGATACTCTGGGGCCAACGTCCTGACTTTC	CASSLSGTGYSGANVLTF
-	TRBV6-1	-	TRBJ2-5	TGTGCCAGCAGTGAGAGTCAAGAGACCCAGTACTTC	CASSESQETQYF
TRBD2	TRBV13	-	TRBJ2-5	TGTGCCAGCAGCTTTAGCGGGGGGCCGGTAGAGACCCAGTACTTC	CASSFSGGPVETQYF
-	TRBV29-1	-	TRBJ1-3	TGCAGCGTTGTGGGGCCTAACTCTGGAAACACCATATATTTT	CSVVGPNSGNTIYF
TRBD2	TRBV7-2	-	TRBJ2-7	TGTGCCAGCAGCTTAGGACTAGCGGGAGGAGGCGAGCAGTACTTC	CASSLGLAGGGEQYF
TRBD2	TRBV3-1/TRBV3-2	-	TRBJ2-7	TGTGCCAGCAGCCAAATACCACCGCGGGGGTCCAGATCCTACGAGCAGTACTTC	CASSQIPPRGSRSYEQYF
-	TRBV4-1	-	TRBJ1-4	TGCGCCAGCAGCCAAGGCCCCAGGGCCGCAGCGGAAAAACTGTTTTTT	CASSQGPRAAAEKLFF
TRBD2	TRBV28	-	TRBJ2-1	TGTGCCAGCAGTTTATATGGCGGGAGGAGCGACAATGAGCAGTTCTTC	CASSLYGGRSDNEQFF
-	TRBV5-4	-	TRBJ2-2	TGTGCCAGCAGCTTGGAGGGCAGGCGGGTTGGCGGGGAGCTGTTTTTT	CASSLEGRRVGGELFF
-	TRBV7-6	-	TRBJ2-5	TGTGCCAGCAGCTTAGGTCCAGGGCAAGAGACCCAGTACTTC	CASSLGPGQETQYF
-	TRBV18	-	TRBJ2-7	TGTGCCAGCTCACAACGGACGGACCTTTCGGAGCAGTACTTC	CASSQRTDLSEQYF
-	TRBV7-2	-	TRBJ2-7	TGTGCCAGCAGCTCCAGGGGCTCCTACGAGCAGTACTTC	CASSSRGSYEQYF
TRBD1	TRBV14	-	TRBJ2-3	TGTGCCAGCAGCCAAGCACAGGGGGGCACAGATACGCAGTATTTT	CASSQAQGGTDTQYF
-	TRBV5-1	-	TRBJ1-1	TGCGCCAGCAACCGGGATCAGGGTGGTCTTTCTGAAGCTTTCTTT	CASNRDQGGLSEAFF